This T cell receptor (beta chain) emerged from a study of PD-1 blockade in classical Hodgkin lymphoma. Study details: The patients were dosed with nivolumab 3 mg/kg, infused intravenously every 2 weeks. Study-wide findings and caveats: Patients with a complete response exhibited baseline diversity comparable to newly diagnosed patients. CD4+ TCR diversity, unlike CD8+, climbed significantly by C4D1.

The table came from immunoSEQ multiplex PCR; TCRdb's copy has only in-frame clones and leaves some out. The sample gives about 150,000 clones, just under 80% of which show up once; about 9% is in the top ten. The CDR3 has 15 amino acids. With V trimmed by 5 bases and J by 4 bases, 9 bases remained unmatched. CDR1 KGHSH and CDR2 LQKENI come from the germline V gene. This clone was picked up a small number of times. Its antigen is unknown. Every single patient, without exception, relapsed after autologous stem cell transplantation, and brentuximab vedotin exposure varied. The clonotype originates from a human donor with classical Hodgkin lymphoma. The chain recombines TRBV18 with TRBJ1-1, with 8 bases lining up with TRBD1. The specimen comprised peripheral blood mononuclear cells (PBMCs), sampled before the second cycle of nivolumab. This CDR3 reads CASSSNRGLGTEAFF. CDR3 nucleotides: TGTGCCAGCTCATCCAACAGGGGGTTGGGCACTGAAGCTTTCTTT.